A selection of T cell receptor beta chains follows, all from one sample in a study of identical twins. One entry per CDR3 protein, called by TCRdb with MiXCR from the 5' RACE reads. The profile shows 450,000 to 500,000 distinct CDR3 sequences, roughly an eighth of them singletons. The same sample was also used in a study of yellow fever vaccine responses in identical twins.

The sample consisted of CD4+ T cells sorted from blood. The receptors here all came from a woman between 18 and 29 years old in good health. CDR3s include the opening cysteine and the closing phenylalanine or tryptophan. The D gene is left open where the match is weak. Rows may omit the clone size; those that give it use once, few, many or a size class.

j_call d_call v_call clone_size cdr3_nt cdr3_aa
TRBJ1-6 - TRBV7-9 many TGTGCCAGCAGGATTAGCGGGGCAGCGCATAATTCACCCCTCCACTTT CASRISGAAHNSPLHF
TRBJ2-7 TRBD2 TRBV2 few TGTGCCAGCAGTGAAGCGCTTCAGGGACTAGGCGAGCAGTACTTC CASSEALQGLGEQYF
TRBJ2-3 TRBD2 TRBV28 many TGTGCCAGCAGTTTAAGCGGGAGGGCCTTTGCAGATACGCAGTATTTT CASSLSGRAFADTQYF
TRBJ1-4 TRBD1 TRBV3-1 few TGTGCCAGCAGCCAAGGGGGACAGTATAATGAAAAACTGTTTTTT CASSQGGQYNEKLFF
TRBJ2-7 TRBD2 TRBV4-3 few TGCGCCAGCAGCCAAGGGGCTAGCGGGAGGGCAGGCGAGCAGTACTTC CASSQGASGRAGEQYF
TRBJ1-2 - TRBV24-1 - TGTGCCACCAGTGATCCAGGGGAGGGGGACTATGGCTACACCTTC CATSDPGEGDYGYTF
TRBJ1-1 - TRBV29-1 - TGCAGCGCTCGACAGGTAATGAACACTGAAGCTTTCTTT CSARQVMNTEAFF
TRBJ2-7 - TRBV6-2/TRBV6-3 - TGTACCAGCAGAGATCCGGGCCCTGGCGAGCAGTACTTC CTSRDPGPGEQYF
TRBJ1-5 TRBD1 TRBV12-3/TRBV12-4 few TGTGCCAGCAGGGGGACAGGAGGGGTCAATCAGCCCCAGCATTTT CASRGTGGVNQPQHF
TRBJ2-7 TRBD1 TRBV20-1 few TGCAGTGCATATACCATTCGGGACAGTTCATACGAGCAGTACTTC CSAYTIRDSSYEQYF
TRBJ2-2 TRBD2 TRBV7-2 - TGTGCCAGCAGCTTAGTATCGGGGGGAGCAGCCGGGGAGCTGTTTTTT CASSLVSGGAAGELFF
TRBJ2-7 - TRBV12-3/TRBV12-4 few TGTGCCAGCAGTTTGGGTGGGGCCCCCCACGAGCAGTACTTC CASSLGGAPHEQYF
TRBJ2-5 - TRBV12-3/TRBV12-4 many TGTGCCAGCAGTTTTGGAGGGGTACAAGAGACCCAGTACTTC CASSFGGVQETQYF
TRBJ2-7 TRBD2 TRBV6-2/TRBV6-3 few TGTGCCAGCAGGGGACTAGCGGGGACACGCTACGAGCAGTACTTC CASRGLAGTRYEQYF
TRBJ2-3 TRBD2 TRBV18 - TGTGCCAGCTCACCACCTGTAGGAACCGGGACTAGCGGGATAGATACGCAGTATTTT CASSPPVGTGTSGIDTQYF
TRBJ1-5 TRBD1 TRBV6-5 - TGTGCCAGCAGTCACAGGGGGGTAAGCAATCAGCCCCAGCATTTT CASSHRGVSNQPQHF
TRBJ1-5 - TRBV6-5 few TGTGCCAGCAGTTACCGGGGGACGAATCAGCCCCAGCATTTT CASSYRGTNQPQHF
TRBJ2-5 TRBD2 TRBV12-3/TRBV12-4 - TGTGCCAGCAGTAGACTAGCGGGAGAGACCCAGTACTTC CASSRLAGETQYF
TRBJ2-1 - TRBV5-1 few TGCGCCAGCAGCACAATAGCGGTCACCTACAATGAGCAGTTCTTC CASSTIAVTYNEQFF
TRBJ2-4 TRBD2 TRBV10-3 - TGTGCCATCAGCCCCGGGGCCAGTAGCGGGGGACTAGCCAAAAACATTCAGTACTTC CAISPGASSGGLAKNIQYF
TRBJ2-1 TRBD1 TRBV5-1 - TGCGCCAGCACCCGCGGGACAGGGGGGTACAATGAGCAGTTCTTC CASTRGTGGYNEQFF
TRBJ2-1 - TRBV7-8 - TGTGCCAGCAGCTTAAGGTGGCTAGTGAACAATGAGCAGTTCTTC CASSLRWLVNNEQFF
TRBJ1-5 - TRBV6-5 - TGTGCCAGCAACACAGGGAGCCAGCCCCAGCATTTT CASNTGSQPQHF
TRBJ1-1 - TRBV5-1 many TGTGCCAGCAGTGCACAGGTGAACACTGAAGCTTTCTTT CASSAQVNTEAFF
TRBJ2-7 - TRBV7-8 - TGTGCCAGCAGCCGTGGAGTCCCCTACGAGCAGTACTTC CASSRGVPYEQYF
TRBJ2-3 - TRBV6-1 - TGTGCCAGCAGTGAAGCCCCAGATACGCAGTATTTT CASSEAPDTQYF
TRBJ1-5 - TRBV5-1 many TGCGCCAGCAGCCCGGGATTACAGGGTAGCAGCAATCAGCCCCAGCATTTT CASSPGLQGSSNQPQHF
TRBJ2-1 TRBD1 TRBV6-2/TRBV6-3 - TGTGCCAGCAGTTACGATGGGGCAGGGGGCAATGAGCAGTTCTTC CASSYDGAGGNEQFF
TRBJ2-7 - TRBV28 few TGTGCCAGCAGTTCGGGCGACAGGAACGCTCAGTACTTC CASSSGDRNAQYF
TRBJ2-5 - TRBV5-6 - TGTGCCAGCAGCTTGGTAGAGGTTGGGTACCAAGAGACCCAGTACTTC CASSLVEVGYQETQYF
TRBJ2-3 - TRBV15 many TGTGCCACCAGTAAAGACAACCTACACACAGATACGCAGTATTTT CATSKDNLHTDTQYF
TRBJ2-3 - TRBV20-1 - TGCAGTGCTATTGTCCTAGCCTCAGATACGCAGTATTTT CSAIVLASDTQYF
TRBJ2-3 TRBD2 TRBV20-1 - TGCAGTGCTAGAGATGGCAGGACTAGCGGCCTAGATACGCAGTATTTT CSARDGRTSGLDTQYF
TRBJ2-3 - TRBV12-3/TRBV12-4 many TGTGCCAGCAGTTTCACGGCAGGGGTATCAGATACGCAGTATTTT CASSFTAGVSDTQYF
TRBJ1-4 - TRBV15 - TGTGCCACCAGCACCGGGACTGCTAATGAAAAACTGTTTTTT CATSTGTANEKLFF
TRBJ2-7 TRBD1 TRBV27 few TGTGCCAGCAGTCCGAGGACAGGGAGGAGATACGAGCAGTACTTC CASSPRTGRRYEQYF
TRBJ2-7 TRBD1 TRBV12-3/TRBV12-4 few TGTGCCAGCAGTTTCGCCGGACAGGGGAAGGTCGAGCAGTACTTC CASSFAGQGKVEQYF
TRBJ2-7 TRBD1 TRBV28 - TGTGCCAGCAGTTCCCCTGGGCAGGGGGCCTCCTACGAGCAGTACTTC CASSSPGQGASYEQYF
TRBJ2-1 TRBD1 TRBV29-1 - TGCAGCGCCGGCGGACAGGGATTTGGCGATGAGCAGTTCTTC CSAGGQGFGDEQFF